Listed below are T cell receptor beta chains from one sample, sequenced in a study of T-cell reconstitution after alpha-beta-depleted transplantation in children. TCRdb redid the calling of the PCR reads with MiXCR, one entry per CDR3 protein. The sample lists about 110,000 distinct CDR3 sequences, roughly 23% seen once, with roughly a tenth in the top ten. Material: PBMCs, mostly from graft donor cells, obtained 180 days after TCRalphabeta/CD19-depleted stem cell transplant. Receptors were obtained from a male patient aged 2 to 9 who had a stem cell transplant for chronic granulomatous disease, so the T cells may come from the graft donor. The CDR3 runs from the conserved cysteine through the conserved F or W. D genes are given only for firm matches. Expanded clones are given a class, and other clones once, few, many or no size at all.

CDR3 length: 13
V gene: TRBV29-1
D gene: .
clone size: many
J gene: TRBJ1-5
CDR3 protein: CSVEGGAGQPQHF
CDR3 DNA: TGCAGCGTTGAGGGGGGCGCAGGGCAGCCCCAGCATTTT

CDR3 length: 16
V gene: TRBV11-2
D gene: TRBD2
clone size: .
J gene: TRBJ2-5
CDR3 protein: CASSPALGRDQETQYF
CDR3 DNA: TGTGCCAGCAGCCCCGCCCTCGGGAGGGACCAAGAGACCCAGTACTTC

CDR3 length: 14
V gene: TRBV14
D gene: .
clone size: many
J gene: TRBJ2-1
CDR3 protein: CASSQDFLTNEQFF
CDR3 DNA: TGTGCCAGCAGCCAAGATTTCCTAACCAATGAGCAGTTCTTC

CDR3 length: 11
V gene: TRBV6-6
D gene: .
clone size: few
J gene: TRBJ2-6
CDR3 protein: CASSGANVLTF
CDR3 DNA: TGTGCCAGTTCTGGGGCCAACGTCCTGACTTTC

CDR3 length: 16
V gene: TRBV12-3/TRBV12-4
D gene: TRBD1
clone size: many
J gene: TRBJ1-1
CDR3 protein: CASSVTGTVLNTEAFF
CDR3 DNA: TGTGCCAGCAGTGTTACTGGGACAGTCCTGAACACTGAAGCTTTCTTT

CDR3 length: 15
V gene: TRBV18
D gene: TRBD2
clone size: .
J gene: TRBJ2-5
CDR3 protein: CASSPLASGSETQYF
CDR3 DNA: TGTGCCAGCTCACCACTGGCTAGCGGGAGTGAGACCCAGTACTTC

CDR3 length: 17
V gene: TRBV2
D gene: TRBD1
clone size: many
J gene: TRBJ2-7
CDR3 protein: CASSEWGQETFFYEQYF
CDR3 DNA: TGTGCCAGCAGTGAATGGGGACAGGAGACTTTTTTCTACGAGCAGTACTTC

CDR3 length: 15
V gene: TRBV20-1
D gene: .
clone size: many
J gene: TRBJ2-1
CDR3 protein: CSASVRRDRYNEQFF
CDR3 DNA: TGCAGTGCTAGCGTCCGGCGGGATCGGTACAATGAGCAGTTCTTC

CDR3 length: 16
V gene: TRBV29-1
D gene: TRBD2
clone size: many
J gene: TRBJ2-1
CDR3 protein: CSVEGLAGVLFDEQFF
CDR3 DNA: TGCAGCGTTGAGGGACTAGCGGGGGTTCTTTTCGATGAGCAGTTCTTC

CDR3 length: 13
V gene: TRBV19
D gene: TRBD2
clone size: many
J gene: TRBJ2-2
CDR3 protein: CATTSGGNGELFF
CDR3 DNA: TGTGCTACGACTAGCGGGGGGAACGGGGAGCTGTTTTTT

CDR3 length: 17
V gene: TRBV5-1
D gene: TRBD2
clone size: many
J gene: TRBJ2-7
CDR3 protein: CASSLSRTSGHSYEQYF
CDR3 DNA: TGCGCCAGCAGCTTGTCCCGGACTAGCGGCCACTCCTACGAGCAGTACTTC

CDR3 length: 14
V gene: TRBV7-2
D gene: .
clone size: .
J gene: TRBJ1-5
CDR3 protein: CASSTIPINEPQHF
CDR3 DNA: TGTGCCAGCAGCACCATCCCCATAAACGAGCCCCAGCATTTT

CDR3 length: 15
V gene: TRBV3-1
D gene: TRBD1
clone size: .
J gene: TRBJ1-2
CDR3 protein: CASSHPGQALYGYTF
CDR3 DNA: TGTGCCAGCAGCCATCCTGGACAGGCCCTCTATGGCTACACCTTC

CDR3 length: 14
V gene: TRBV7-2
D gene: .
clone size: few
J gene: TRBJ2-5
CDR3 protein: CASSPPTRGETQYF
CDR3 DNA: TGTGCCAGCAGCCCCCCGACGCGAGGAGAGACCCAGTACTTC

CDR3 length: 13
V gene: TRBV20-1
D gene: TRBD1
clone size: .
J gene: TRBJ1-1
CDR3 protein: CSVKGQGHTEAFF
CDR3 DNA: TGCAGTGTAAAGGGACAGGGCCACACTGAAGCTTTCTTT

CDR3 length: 16
V gene: TRBV4-1
D gene: TRBD1
clone size: many
J gene: TRBJ2-7
CDR3 protein: CASSQVNGQGIYEQYF
CDR3 DNA: TGCGCCAGCAGCCAAGTAAACGGACAGGGGATCTACGAGCAGTACTTC

CDR3 length: 15
V gene: TRBV20-1
D gene: .
clone size: many
J gene: TRBJ2-6
CDR3 protein: CSARSPGTGANVLTF
CDR3 DNA: TGCAGTGCTAGAAGCCCAGGGACTGGGGCCAACGTCCTGACTTTC

CDR3 length: 14
V gene: TRBV29-1
D gene: TRBD2
clone size: many
J gene: TRBJ2-1
CDR3 protein: CSVVSGIEVGEQFF
CDR3 DNA: TGCAGCGTCGTTAGCGGGATAGAGGTCGGTGAGCAGTTCTTC

CDR3 length: 15
V gene: TRBV20-1
D gene: .
clone size: many
J gene: TRBJ2-1
CDR3 protein: CSARGSGTAYNEQFF
CDR3 DNA: TGCAGTGCTAGAGGTTCCGGGACGGCCTACAATGAGCAGTTCTTC

CDR3 length: 15
V gene: TRBV27
D gene: TRBD1
clone size: many
J gene: TRBJ2-3
CDR3 protein: CASSLVDRAPRTQYF
CDR3 DNA: TGTGCCAGCAGTTTGGTCGACAGGGCCCCGCGGACGCAGTATTTT

CDR3 length: 15
V gene: TRBV27
D gene: .
clone size: many
J gene: TRBJ2-6
CDR3 protein: CASSREYSGANVLTF
CDR3 DNA: TGTGCCAGCAGCCGGGAGTACTCTGGGGCCAACGTCCTGACTTTC

CDR3 length: 14
V gene: TRBV5-1
D gene: TRBD2
clone size: few
J gene: TRBJ2-1
CDR3 protein: CASSSNSGSNEQFF
CDR3 DNA: TGCGCCAGCAGCAGTAATAGCGGGAGCAATGAGCAGTTCTTC

CDR3 length: 16
V gene: TRBV30
D gene: TRBD2
clone size: .
J gene: TRBJ2-2
CDR3 protein: CAWSAPSGTYTGELFF
CDR3 DNA: TGTGCCTGGAGTGCCCCTAGCGGAACCTACACCGGGGAGCTGTTTTTT

CDR3 length: 17
V gene: TRBV5-1
D gene: TRBD2
clone size: few
J gene: TRBJ2-5
CDR3 protein: CASSLVAGVTGQETQYF
CDR3 DNA: TGCGCCAGCAGCTTGGTAGCGGGCGTGACTGGACAAGAGACCCAGTACTTC

CDR3 length: 14
V gene: TRBV29-1
D gene: TRBD2
clone size: many
J gene: TRBJ2-5
CDR3 protein: CSASLADISRTQYF
CDR3 DNA: TGCAGCGCGTCACTAGCGGACATAAGTAGGACCCAGTACTTC

CDR3 length: 13
V gene: TRBV5-1
D gene: TRBD1
clone size: .
J gene: TRBJ1-5
CDR3 protein: CASSHDRGGSQHF
CDR3 DNA: TGCGCCAGCAGCCACGACAGGGGAGGGTCCCAGCATTTT

CDR3 length: 14
V gene: TRBV20-1
D gene: .
clone size: many
J gene: TRBJ1-4
CDR3 protein: CSARSGGTNEKLFF
CDR3 DNA: TGCAGTGCCAGATCGGGGGGTACTAATGAAAAACTGTTTTTT

CDR3 length: 11
V gene: TRBV12-3/TRBV12-4
D gene: .
clone size: .
J gene: TRBJ2-7
CDR3 protein: CASSSPNEQYF
CDR3 DNA: TGTGCCAGCAGCTCACCCAACGAGCAGTACTTC

CDR3 length: 16
V gene: TRBV12-3/TRBV12-4
D gene: TRBD2
clone size: few
J gene: TRBJ2-1
CDR3 protein: CASSTSARFPYNEQFF
CDR3 DNA: TGTGCCAGCAGTACTAGCGCCAGATTTCCTTACAATGAGCAGTTCTTC

CDR3 length: 14
V gene: TRBV10-3
D gene: .
clone size: .
J gene: TRBJ1-3
CDR3 protein: CAISPQASGNTIYF
CDR3 DNA: TGTGCCATCAGCCCACAGGCCTCTGGAAACACCATATATTTT

CDR3 length: 18
V gene: TRBV27
D gene: TRBD1
clone size: many
J gene: TRBJ1-2
CDR3 protein: CASSSGTGGGSPLDGYTF
CDR3 DNA: TGTGCCAGCAGCTCCGGGACAGGGGGCGGTAGCCCCCTAGATGGCTACACCTTC

CDR3 length: 12
V gene: TRBV20-1
D gene: .
clone size: few
J gene: TRBJ1-2
CDR3 protein: CSGWGGTLGYTF
CDR3 DNA: TGCAGTGGGTGGGGGGGTACCCTTGGCTACACCTTC

CDR3 length: 15
V gene: TRBV5-6
D gene: .
clone size: many
J gene: TRBJ1-2
CDR3 protein: CASSLVQAPNYGYTF
CDR3 DNA: TGTGCCAGCAGCTTGGTTCAGGCCCCTAACTATGGCTACACCTTC

CDR3 length: 14
V gene: TRBV12-3/TRBV12-4
D gene: TRBD1
clone size: many
J gene: TRBJ2-1
CDR3 protein: CASSPLDRGDEQFF
CDR3 DNA: TGTGCCAGCAGTCCATTGGACAGGGGCGATGAGCAGTTCTTC

CDR3 length: 15
V gene: TRBV29-1
D gene: TRBD2
clone size: .
J gene: TRBJ2-2
CDR3 protein: CSVERLAGRTGELFF
CDR3 DNA: TGCAGCGTTGAGCGGCTAGCGGGGCGCACCGGGGAGCTGTTTTTT

CDR3 length: 15
V gene: TRBV18
D gene: .
clone size: once
J gene: TRBJ1-6
CDR3 protein: CASSPAAGDNSPLHF
CDR3 DNA: TGTGCCAGCTCACCGGCAGCAGGGGATAATTCACCCCTCCACTTT

CDR3 length: 14
V gene: TRBV12-3/TRBV12-4
D gene: .
clone size: many
J gene: TRBJ1-5
CDR3 protein: CASSFQAVNQPQHF
CDR3 DNA: TGTGCCAGCAGTTTTCAGGCCGTGAATCAGCCCCAGCATTTT

CDR3 length: 14
V gene: TRBV12-3/TRBV12-4
D gene: .
clone size: many
J gene: TRBJ1-2
CDR3 protein: CASSPPLQGSGYTF
CDR3 DNA: TGTGCCAGCAGTCCCCCCTTACAGGGAAGTGGCTACACCTTC

CDR3 length: 15
V gene: TRBV5-5
D gene: .
clone size: .
J gene: TRBJ1-1
CDR3 protein: CASSLGAAGSTEAFF
CDR3 DNA: TGTGCCAGCAGCTTGGGGGCAGCAGGGTCGACTGAAGCTTTCTTT

CDR3 length: 14
V gene: TRBV20-1
D gene: TRBD2
clone size: many
J gene: TRBJ2-7
CDR3 protein: CSARVGTSSYEQYF
CDR3 DNA: TGCAGTGCTAGGGTAGGGACTAGCTCCTACGAGCAGTACTTC

CDR3 length: 14
V gene: TRBV13
D gene: .
clone size: .
J gene: TRBJ1-2
CDR3 protein: CASSLVWKNYGYTF
CDR3 DNA: TGTGCCAGCAGCTTAGTATGGAAAAACTATGGCTACACCTTC

CDR3 length: 16
V gene: TRBV21-1
D gene: .
clone size: .
J gene: TRBJ2-2
CDR3 protein: CASTTRGAFYTGELFF
CDR3 DNA: TGTGCCAGCACTACCAGGGGGGCTTTCTACACCGGGGAGCTGTTTTTT

CDR3 length: 15
V gene: TRBV6-1
D gene: TRBD2
clone size: .
J gene: TRBJ2-1
CDR3 protein: CASSPGLAGSGEQFF
CDR3 DNA: TGTGCCAGCAGCCCCGGACTAGCGGGAAGTGGTGAGCAGTTCTTC

CDR3 length: 13
V gene: TRBV12-3/TRBV12-4
D gene: TRBD2
clone size: many
J gene: TRBJ2-7
CDR3 protein: CASSRAGNYEQYF
CDR3 DNA: TGTGCCAGCAGTCGAGCGGGGAACTACGAGCAGTACTTC

CDR3 length: 16
V gene: TRBV20-1
D gene: .
clone size: many
J gene: TRBJ2-5
CDR3 protein: CSARDWRLGGLETQYF
CDR3 DNA: TGCAGTGCTAGAGATTGGAGACTAGGCGGCTTGGAGACCCAGTACTTC

CDR3 length: 14
V gene: TRBV20-1
D gene: .
clone size: many
J gene: TRBJ1-6
CDR3 protein: CSARDPRNNSPLHF
CDR3 DNA: TGCAGTGCTAGAGATCCCAGAAATAATTCACCCCTCCACTTT

CDR3 length: 14
V gene: TRBV28
D gene: .
clone size: .
J gene: TRBJ2-6
CDR3 protein: CASSSFSGANVLTF
CDR3 DNA: TGTGCCAGCAGCTCCTTCTCTGGGGCCAACGTCCTGACTTTC

CDR3 length: 14
V gene: TRBV5-1
D gene: .
clone size: many
J gene: TRBJ2-3
CDR3 protein: CASSFRGSTDTQYF
CDR3 DNA: TGCGCCAGCAGCTTTCGCGGATCCACAGATACGCAGTATTTT

CDR3 length: 13
V gene: TRBV29-1
D gene: .
clone size: .
J gene: TRBJ2-3
CDR3 protein: CSVEGTWWDTQYF
CDR3 DNA: TGCAGCGTTGAAGGGACCTGGTGGGATACGCAGTATTTT

CDR3 length: 16
V gene: TRBV5-1
D gene: TRBD2
clone size: .
J gene: TRBJ2-1
CDR3 protein: CASSLLMTSGTGEQFF
CDR3 DNA: TGCGCCAGCAGCTTGTTAATGACTAGCGGGACGGGTGAGCAGTTCTTC

CDR3 length: 15
V gene: TRBV12-3/TRBV12-4
D gene: .
clone size: .
J gene: TRBJ1-2
CDR3 protein: CASSLTGADNYGYTF
CDR3 DNA: TGTGCCAGCAGTTTAACGGGGGCGGATAACTATGGCTACACCTTC

CDR3 length: 13
V gene: TRBV12-3/TRBV12-4
D gene: .
clone size: many
J gene: TRBJ1-5
CDR3 protein: CASSNRINQPQHF
CDR3 DNA: TGTGCCAGCAGTAACAGAATCAATCAGCCCCAGCATTTT

CDR3 length: 14
V gene: TRBV29-1
D gene: TRBD2
clone size: many
J gene: TRBJ2-1
CDR3 protein: CSVEAGLAAWEQFF
CDR3 DNA: TGCAGCGTTGAAGCAGGACTAGCGGCCTGGGAGCAGTTCTTC

CDR3 length: 15
V gene: TRBV7-2
D gene: .
clone size: .
J gene: TRBJ2-1
CDR3 protein: CASSKTDLSYNEQFF
CDR3 DNA: TGTGCCAGCAGCAAGACTGACCTCTCCTACAATGAGCAGTTCTTC

CDR3 length: 13
V gene: TRBV5-1
D gene: .
clone size: many
J gene: TRBJ2-3
CDR3 protein: CASSLVLADTQYF
CDR3 DNA: TGCGCCAGCAGCTTGGTCCTCGCAGATACGCAGTATTTT

CDR3 length: 14
V gene: TRBV20-1
D gene: TRBD2
clone size: many
J gene: TRBJ2-3
CDR3 protein: CSAPSGGAQDTQYF
CDR3 DNA: TGCAGTGCCCCTTCCGGGGGGGCGCAGGATACGCAGTATTTT

CDR3 length: 12
V gene: TRBV5-1
D gene: .
clone size: many
J gene: TRBJ1-2
CDR3 protein: CASSVGPRGYTF
CDR3 DNA: TGCGCCAGCAGCGTGGGACCTAGAGGCTACACCTTC